This T cell receptor beta chain stems from a study of response to subunit inactivated influenza vaccine. To note about this clonotype: Its antigen is undetermined.

TCRdb fed the RT-PCR reads into MiXCR, producing one record per CDR3 protein. The data contain about 800,000 distinct CDR3 sequences, roughly 20% of them singletons. Study outcomes and limitations: Authors suggested seasonal influenza vaccinations each recruit few new T cells.

The V and J ends lost 2 bases and 4 bases respectively, with 8 bases between them. Germline values: CDR1 MNHEY, CDR2 SVGAGI. This CDR3 is 14 amino acids long. The receptor was derived from a man aged 45-65 years who received an inactivated influenza vaccine. The V and J genes are TRBV6-5 and TRBJ2-2; D could derive from TRBD1 or TRBD2 (5 bases each). The sequences come from PBMCs from blood, collected more than 4 days after vaccination. CDR3 in DNA: TGTGCCAGCAGTTACCACGGGGCCACCGGGGAGCTGTTTTTT. Its protein product is CASSYHGATGELFF.